These 27 T cell receptor beta chains came from one sample sequenced in a study of somatic mutations in cytotoxic T cells in rheumatoid arthritis. This table comes from immunoSEQ multiplex PCR, and its TCRdb copy is limited to in-frame clones, with some not included. Of 15,000 to 20,000 clones in the sample, roughly 82% were seen once. Sequencing input: CD8+ T cells sorted from blood. Receptor source: a woman aged 45-59 years in good health.

This clone has a handful of counts. This chain connects TRBV15 to TRBJ2-6; no clear D gene. Germline V gene lookup returns CDR1 LNHNV and CDR2 YYDKDF (reference sequence). The ends were cut back, 0 bases at V and 0 bases at J, with 6 bases in the middle. The CDR3 runs 16 residues. CDR3: CATSREADSGANVLTF. CDR3 nucleotide sequence: TGTGCCACCAGCAGAGAGGCTGACTCTGGGGCCAACGTCCTGACTTTC.

The V call is TRBV13, the J call TRBJ2-7; TRBD1 matches at 8 bases. Germline values: CDR1 PRHDT, CDR2 FYEKMQ (reference sequence). The J segment lost 4 bases and the V segment lost 0 bases, leaving 5 bases of the junction unmatched. CDR3 length: 15 amino acids. The CDR3 is CASSLGTGTGYEQYF. Written as DNA, the CDR3 is TGTGCCAGCAGCTTAGGGACCGGGACAGGATACGAGCAGTACTTC.

This clone counts as large. The chain uses TRBV27 and TRBJ1-3; the D is unclear. V was shortened by 2 bases and J by 1 base, with 6 bases between the two germline ends. The CDR3 has 14 amino acids. CDR1 MNHEY and CDR2 SMNVEV come from the germline V gene (reference sequence). CDR3 region: CASSLGGSGNTIYF. The CDR3 region has the DNA TGTGCCAGCAGTTTAGGAGGATCTGGAAACACCATATATTTT.

The genes are TRBV14 and TRBJ2-3, with D possibly matching TRBD2 (5 bases). Germline assignment: CDR1 SGHDN and CDR2 FVKESK. This CDR3 spans 15 amino acids. V lost 1 base, J lost 0 bases, and 8 bases lay in between. The CDR3 DNA follows: TGTGCCAGCAGCCAAGTCCCGGGGAGCACAGATACGCAGTATTTT. It encodes CASSQVPGSTDTQYF.

This clone was counted a few times. The chain couples TRBV6-1 to TRBJ1-1; D gene uncertain. The CDR3 totals 13 residues. V was shortened by 5 bases and J by 6 bases, with 13 bases between the two germline ends. Germline CDR1 reads MNHNS; CDR2 reads SASEGT. CDR3 DNA: TGTGCCAGCAGTTTTCCACCCGTAGCTGAAGCTTTCTTT. Translated: CASSFPPVAEAFF.

The V and J genes are TRBV5-1 and TRBJ2-7, with D tentatively TRBD1 (6 bases). The V and J ends lost 4 bases and 5 bases respectively, with 7 bases between them. The CDR3 consists of 11 residues. Germline values: CDR1 SGHRS, CDR2 YFSETQ. CDR3 in amino acids: CASSRQDEQYF. In DNA, the CDR3 is TGCGCCAGCAGCCGACAGGACGAGCAGTACTTC.

This rearrangement joins TRBV5-1 to TRBJ2-7, with a weak D call TRBD2 (7 bases). Germline CDR1 SGHRS, CDR2 YFSETQ. CDR3 length: 14 residues. Trimming shortened V by 0 bases and J by 7 bases, and 14 bases separated the two germline ends. Written as DNA, the CDR3 is TGCGCCAGCAGCTTGGAGGCGGGGGCGCGGGAGCAGTACTTC. Amino acid sequence: CASSLEAGAREQYF.

V usage is TRBV14 and J usage is TRBJ2-1; D is tentatively TRBD1 or TRBD2 (5 bases each). The germline gives CDR1 SGHDN, CDR2 FVKESK. Deletions cut 4 bases from V and 10 bases from J, with 11 bases between. CDR3 length equals 12 residues. The DNA of the CDR3 is TGTGCCAGCAGCCGGGGGTCCCAGGAGCAGTTCTTC. It encodes CASSRGSQEQFF.

This chain links TRBV27 with TRBJ1-2, with 8 bases aligning to TRBD1. This CDR3 contains 15 residues. Germline V gives CDR1 MNHEY, CDR2 SMNVEV (reference sequence). V lost 5 bases and J lost 8; bases outside the gene matches: 13. CDR3 bases: TGTGCCAGCAGTCCCTTAACAGGGGGAAGTGGCGGCTACACCTTC. Protein product: CASSPLTGGSGGYTF.

The rearrangement joins TRBV27 to TRBJ2-1; D is possibly TRBD1 (5 bases). The germline V and J ends were trimmed by 1 base and 5 bases, with 9 bases remaining between them. Germline V lookup: CDR1 MNHEY, CDR2 SMNVEV (reference sequence). The CDR3 loop spans 14 amino acids. CDR3 coding DNA: TGTGCCAGCAGTTTATGGGGCCCCAACAATGAGCAGTTCTTC. Translating it yields CASSLWGPNNEQFF.

The CDR3 DNA follows: TGTGCCAGCAGCTTGAATGGGGAGGACACCCTTTTACACGGGACTACGCAGTATTTT. Its protein is CASSLNGEDTLLHGTTQYF. This chain connects TRBV5-4 to TRBJ2-3; a possible D gene is TRBD2 (6 bases). This CDR3 has 19 residues. Germline assignment: CDR1 SGHNT and CDR2 YYREEE (reference sequence). V was shortened by 1 base and J by 8 bases, with 29 bases between the two germline ends.

The gene calls are TRBV9 and TRBJ2-2; 13 bases map to TRBD2. CDR1 and CDR2 (germline): SGDLS, YYNGEE. The J segment lost 6 bases and the V segment lost 4 bases, leaving 3 bases of the junction unmatched. CDR3 size: 15 residues. The CDR3 loop reads CASSPGTSGAGELFF. CDR3 bases: TGTGCCAGCAGCCCCGGGACTAGCGGGGCCGGGGAGCTGTTTTTT.

The chain links TRBV9 to TRBJ1-2; D gene ambiguous. Germline V gene data show CDR1 as SGDLS and CDR2 as YYNGEE. This CDR3 comprises 11 residues. V lost 3 bases and J lost 5, with 5 bases in between. CDR3 loop: CASSAIYGYTF. DNA of the CDR3: TGTGCCAGCAGCGCCATATATGGCTACACCTTC.

CDR3 DNA: TGTGCCAGCAGCCTCCTAGCGGGAGGGTCCTACAATGAGCAGTTCTTC. This gives the protein CASSLLAGGSYNEQFF. The chain is built from TRBV9 and TRBJ2-1, with TRBD2 matching 12 bases. This CDR3 contains 16 residues. Germline assignment: CDR1 SGDLS and CDR2 YYNGEE. V was pared by 4 bases and J by 1 base, with 3 bases of the junction left unmatched. The full variable domain, with the rest looked up from reference TRBV9 and TRBJ2-1, is DSGVTQTPKHLITATGQRVTLRCSPRSGDLSVYWYQQSLDQGLQFLIQYYNGEERAKGNILERFSAQQFPDLHSELNLSSLELGDSALYFCASSLLAGGSYNEQFFGPGTRLTVL.

The V gene is TRBV13, the J gene TRBJ2-2, with 7 bases matching TRBD1. CDR1 PRHDT and CDR2 FYEKMQ come from the germline V gene (reference sequence). V dropped 2 bases and J dropped 4; count of bases not matched to a gene: 10. This CDR3 is built from 17 residues. The CDR3 bases are TGTGCCAGCAGCTTAAATGAGGGACAGACGTTCACCGGGGAGCTGTTTTTT. This sequence encodes CASSLNEGQTFTGELFF. The full variable domain, with the rest looked up from reference TRBV13 and TRBJ2-2, is AAGVIQSPRHLIKEKRETATLKCYPIPRHDTVYWYQQGPGQDPQFLISFYEKMQSDKGSIPDRFSAQQFSDYHSELNMSSLELGDSALYFCASSLNEGQTFTGELFFGEGSRLTVL.

This chain links TRBV7-9 with TRBJ2-7; TRBD2 might be the D (7 bases). Germline CDR1 is SEHNR and CDR2 is FQNEAQ (reference sequence). Trimming left V 5 bases short and J 0 bases short, with 20 bases between. The CDR3 is 17 residues long. In nucleotides, the CDR3 is TGTGCCAGCAGCGGGGGGGCTATCACTCATCTCTCCTACGAGCAGTACTTC. This codes for CASSGGAITHLSYEQYF.

The gene calls are TRBV2 and TRBJ2-5; 9 nucleotides agree with TRBD2. Trimming at V came to 8 bases and at J to 5 bases, leaving 6 bases not matched to a gene. Germline assignment: CDR1 SNHLY and CDR2 FYNNEI. The CDR3 totals 13 residues. CDR3 coding DNA: TGTGCCAGCGGGTTTGCGGGGGGGGAGACCCAGTACTTC. This gives the protein CASGFAGGETQYF. The entire variable domain, with the rest obtained from reference TRBV2 and TRBJ2-5, is as follows: EPEVTQTPSHQVTQMGQEVILRCVPISNHLYFYWYRQILGQKVEFLVSFYNNEISEKSEIFDDQFSVERPDGSNFTLKIRSTKLEDSAMYFCASGFAGGETQYFGPGTRLLVL.

This chain uses TRBV19 with TRBJ1-1; a possible D gene is TRBD1 (5 bases). Between the trimmed V and J ends, which lost 3 bases and 4 bases, there was a span of 12 bases. Per germline, CDR1 LNHDA and CDR2 SQIVND (reference sequence). The CDR3 extends over 14 amino acids. The CDR3: CASSMSGGTTEAFF. CDR3 nucleotides: TGTGCCAGTAGTATGAGTGGGGGGACCACTGAAGCTTTCTTT.

V and J are TRBV11-1 and TRBJ2-5; perhaps TRBD1 as D (6 bases). Trimming stripped 3 bases from V and 4 bases from J, with 9 bases between. This CDR3 region has 13 residues. Germline assignment: CDR1 SGHAT and CDR2 FQDESV (reference sequence). CDR3 DNA: TGTGCCAGCAGCTTCCAGGGGCTAGAGACCCAGTACTTC. Protein: CASSFQGLETQYF.

The chain uses TRBV9 and TRBJ2-5, with D perhaps TRBD1 or TRBD2 (6 bases each). Trimming stripped 2 bases from V and 1 base from J, with 12 bases between. The CDR3 extends over 15 amino acids. Germline assignment: CDR1 SGDLS and CDR2 YYNGEE. In DNA, the CDR3 is TGTGCCAGCAGCGTGGGGGGACATCCCCAAGAGACCCAGTACTTC. Translated, it gives CASSVGGHPQETQYF. Using reference TRBV9 and TRBJ2-5 for the parts outside the CDR3, the full variable domain is DSGVTQTPKHLITATGQRVTLRCSPRSGDLSVYWYQQSLDQGLQFLIQYYNGEERAKGNILERFSAQQFPDLHSELNLSSLELGDSALYFCASSVGGHPQETQYFGPGTRLLVL.

The chain employs TRBV6-6 and TRBJ2-7; D not certain. V was clipped by 6 bases and J by 5 bases, with 14 bases between them. The CDR3 covers 13 residues. Germline CDR1 MNHNY, CDR2 SVGAGI (reference sequence). This chain's CDR3 is CASSPLHAHEQYF. The DNA for the CDR3 is TGTGCCAGCAGCCCGCTTCATGCCCACGAGCAGTACTTC.

V is TRBV9 and J is TRBJ1-5; D perhaps matches TRBD1 (5 bases). The CDR3 is made up of 15 amino acids. Trimming shortened V by 2 bases and J by 0 bases, and 9 bases separated the two germline ends. The germline CDR1 and CDR2 sequences are SGDLS and YYNGEE. Here the CDR3 DNA reads TGTGCCAGCAGCGTTTCAGGGCTTAGCAATCAGCCCCAGCATTTT. Amino acid sequence: CASSVSGLSNQPQHF.

The V and J genes are TRBV4-3 and TRBJ2-1; the D is unclear. Deletions cut 1 base from V and 11 bases from J, with 12 bases between. Germline V gene sequence: CDR1 LGHNA, CDR2 YSLEER. The CDR3 is 13 amino acids. The CDR3 sequence: CASSQGVAMQQFF. CDR3 nucleotide sequence: TGCGCCAGCAGCCAAGGGGTGGCAATGCAGCAGTTCTTC.

CDR3 sequence (DNA): TGTGCCAGCAGAATAGACACCGGGGAGCTGTTTTTT. Protein product: CASRIDTGELFF. The V and J genes are TRBV7-9 and TRBJ2-2; D not resolved. CDR1 is SEHNR, CDR2 FQNEAQ, per germline (reference sequence). V lost 6 bases and J 3 bases, leaving 5 bases between the germline ends. The CDR3 runs 12 residues.

The chain couples TRBV10-3 to TRBJ2-1; D is unclear. This CDR3 contains 15 residues. V was trimmed by 2 bases and J by 0 bases, leaving 8 bases between them. In germline, CDR1 is ENHRY, CDR2 SYGVKD. CDR3 amino acids: CAISEVLSSYNEQFF. In nucleotides, the CDR3 is TGTGCCATCAGTGAGGTCTTGAGCTCCTACAATGAGCAGTTCTTC.

This clone occurred a few times. The rearrangement uses TRBV7-9 and TRBJ2-7, with D maybe TRBD1 (5 bases). The CDR3 spans 12 residues. V lost 3 bases, J lost 4 bases, and 7 bases lay in between. CDR1 and CDR2 (germline): SEHNR, FQNEAQ (reference sequence). The CDR3 reads CASSLTVYEQYF. DNA of the CDR3: TGTGCCAGCAGCTTGACAGTGTACGAGCAGTACTTC.

The chain uses TRBV12-1 and TRBJ2-7; the table names TRBD1, a call not compared with the DNA. TRBV12-1 is deemed a pseudogene. The CDR3 totals 15 residues. The CDR3 sequence is CASSWTAQSSYEQYF. The CDR3 DNA reads TGTGCCAGCAGCTGGACAGCCCAAAGCTCCTACGAGCAGTACTTC.